This T cell receptor beta chain came from a study of Ad26.COV2.S vaccination and SARS-CoV-2 variants. Background on the study: By the intramuscular route, Ad26.COV2.S was given once, or twice 56 days apart.

TCRdb's table, derived via immunoSEQ multiplex PCR, lists solely in-frame clones and lacks some. The table includes roughly 510,000 clones, approximately 90% detected once. A remark on this clone: Its specificity is not known.

Findings and limits, study-wide: Measurement of non-spike TCR breadth gave similar results in vaccine and placebo recipients. A substantial breadth of spike-specific CD8+ and CD4+ T cell responses after vaccination has been reported.

The CDR3 covers 13 residues. Germline V gives CDR1 MNHEY, CDR2 SMNVEV (reference sequence). Deletions cut 9 bases from V and 0 bases from J, with 6 bases between. Treatment reported: some 19 received Ad26.COV2.S at low or high dose, single or two shots; several received placebo; per-sample allocation not given. The study sampled participants on day 63 after the first vaccine or placebo injection. The administered vaccine (an Ad26 vector) expressed Wuhan-strain SARS-CoV-2 spike. This clonotype originated in a person between 18 and 59 years old who received the Ad26.COV2.S COVID-19 vaccine or a placebo. The source was peripheral blood, collected in a trial of Ad26.COV2.S vaccine versus placebo. This sequence joins TRBV27 and TRBJ2-6; D uncertain. The CDR3: CASRPSGANVLTF. The CDR3 region has the DNA TGTGCCAGTCGTCCCTCTGGGGCCAACGTCCTGACTTTC.